The 30 T cell receptor beta chains below were found in one sample sequenced in a study of T cell changes during pregnancy in multiple sclerosis (dated by TCRdb to between 2017 and 2020). The protocol used for the library was the immunoSEQ multiplex PCR assay. Drawn from immuneACCESS, this table holds only the in-frame rearrangements with V and J called that TCRdb kept. Clones are partly lost; checked studies trace under half to an unresolved V gene and leave the rest unexplained. This sample has about 68,000 clones in its table, and 90% to 95% of those were observed once. Jointly, the top ten make up over 1.3% of the sample. The sample consisted of peripheral blood, taken in the second trimester of pregnancy. These receptors originate from a female donor in good health, enrolled as a control in a pregnancy study.

The chain joins TRBV2 to TRBJ2-1, with 8 bases fitting TRBD2. Germline V gene lookup returns CDR1 SNHLY and CDR2 FYNNEI. J was trimmed by 5 bases and V by 8 bases; bases with no gene match: 11. The length of the CDR3 is 15 residues. CDR3 coding DNA: TGTGCCAGCTCTGAACTAGCGGCTAATAACAATGAGCAGTTCTTC. Its translation: CASSELAANNNEQFF.

J is TRBJ2-1 and V is TRBV7-9; 10 bases are a match to TRBD1. V dropped 5 bases and J dropped 0; count of bases not matched to a gene: 10. CDR1 SEHNR and CDR2 FQNEAQ come from the germline V gene (reference sequence). The CDR3 totals 18 residues. The CDR3 DNA sequence: TGTGCCAGCAGCGCCGACAGGGGGCGAAAGAGCTCCTACAATGAGCAGTTCTTC. Its translation: CASSADRGRKSSYNEQFF. Drawing the rest from reference TRBV7-9 and TRBJ2-1, the complete variable domain is DTGVSQNPRHKITKRGQNVTFRCDPISEHNRLYWYRQTLGQGPEFLTYFQNEAQLEKSRLLSDRFSAERPKGSFSTLEIQRTEQGDSAMYLCASSADRGRKSSYNEQFFGPGTRLTVL.

The chain links TRBV28 to TRBJ2-2, with D tentatively TRBD2 (6 bases). From germline, CDR1 is MDHEN and CDR2 SYDVKM. The CDR3 loop spans 14 amino acids. V was clipped by 5 bases and J by 4 bases, with 11 bases between them. CDR3 sequence: CASSPGLFTGELFF. CDR3 DNA sequence: TGTGCCAGCAGTCCGGGACTCTTCACCGGGGAGCTGTTTTTT.

The V call is TRBV4-1, the J call TRBJ2-1; D is possibly TRBD2 (5 bases). V was cut by 7 bases and J by 10 bases, with 14 bases left in between. From germline, CDR1 is MGHRA and CDR2 YSYEKL. This CDR3 comprises 12 residues. The CDR3 nucleotides read TGCGCCAGCACGTTGGCTTCGGGAGAGCAGTTCTTC. It encodes CASTLASGEQFF.

The chain links TRBV4-1 to TRBJ2-2; D may be TRBD2 (5 bases). Trimming took 3 bases from V and 1 from J, leaving 6 bases between them. This CDR3 region has 14 residues. CDR1 MGHRA and CDR2 YSYEKL come from the germline V gene. CDR3 coding DNA: TGCGCCAGCAGCCACCGGGGGAACACCGGGGAGCTGTTTTTT. Its translation: CASSHRGNTGELFF.

The CDR3 DNA follows: TGTGCCAGCAGTCATACCAGAGGTGCAGATACGCAGTATTTT. Its protein is CASSHTRGADTQYF. The chain is built from TRBV7-9 and TRBJ2-3; D gene ambiguous. V lost 6 bases and J 4 bases, leaving 14 bases between the germline ends. This CDR3 spans 14 amino acids. Germline lookup yields CDR1 SEHNR and CDR2 FQNEAQ (reference sequence).

The chain couples TRBV19 to TRBJ2-1; 7 positions match TRBD2. J was trimmed by 4 bases and V by 3 bases; bases with no gene match: 6. In germline, CDR1 is LNHDA, CDR2 SQIVND (reference sequence). The CDR3 spans 15 residues. CDR3 DNA sequence: TGTGCCAGTAGTATGGGGCGGGAGCCTTACAATGAGCAGTTCTTC. Translated: CASSMGREPYNEQFF.

The J gene is TRBJ2-7, the V gene TRBV5-6; D unclear. Germline CDR1 reads SGHDT; CDR2 reads YYEEEE. The CDR3 totals 14 residues. V dropped 4 bases and J dropped 2 bases, with 13 bases sitting between them. This chain's CDR3 is CASSNPVVAYEQYF. The CDR3 nucleotides are TGTGCCAGCAGCAACCCGGTAGTGGCCTACGAGCAGTACTTC.

This clone was observed a single time. The chain joins TRBV27 to TRBJ2-1; 12 bases map to TRBD1. The CDR3 contains 15 residues. The germline V gene encodes CDR1 MNHEY and CDR2 SMNVEV (reference sequence). Unmatched junction bases numbered 6, after V lost 6 bases and J lost 6 bases. The CDR3 protein is CASSPGTGGFNEQFF. CDR3 DNA: TGTGCCAGCAGCCCCGGGACAGGGGGCTTCAATGAGCAGTTCTTC.

The J gene is TRBJ2-7, the V gene TRBV11-3; D might be TRBD2 (5 bases). The CDR3 runs 18 residues. Trimming pared 4 bases from V and 6 bases from J, leaving 28 bases between. In germline, CDR1 is SGHNT, CDR2 YENEEA. As DNA, the CDR3 is TGTGCCAGCAGCTCTAGCCCGACCTCTAAAACGGGGATTGGCGAGCAGTACTTC. Translating it yields CASSSSPTSKTGIGEQYF.

The CDR3 sequence is CASRRGDSPNEQFF. In nucleotides, the CDR3 is TGTGCCAGCAGAAGAGGGGACAGTCCCAATGAGCAGTTCTTC. The chain carries TRBV6-5 and TRBJ2-1, with 7 bases fitting TRBD1. Germline loops: CDR1 MNHEY, CDR2 SVGAGI. V shed 6 bases and J 6 bases; nucleotides not matched to a gene: 8. The CDR3 contains 14 residues.

This clone appeared a single time. The chain joins TRBV4-1 to TRBJ1-1, with 7 bases fitting TRBD1. This CDR3 is built from 16 residues. J lost 3 bases, V lost 4 bases, and 11 bases had no gene match. The germline CDR1 and CDR2 sequences are MGHRA and YSYEKL. CDR3 protein: CASSLLRRTGDTEAFF. As DNA, the CDR3 is TGCGCCAGCAGCCTATTACGTAGAACAGGGGACACTGAAGCTTTCTTT.

The chain uses TRBV15 and TRBJ1-5; 8 bases match TRBD1. Germline V gene data show CDR1 as LNHNV and CDR2 as YYDKDF (reference sequence). The trim removed 0 bases at V and 5 bases at J, leaving 9 bases unmatched. The CDR3 covers 17 residues. CDR3 region: CATSRDRGQGAYQPQHF. Here the CDR3 DNA reads TGTGCCACCAGCAGAGATAGGGGGCAGGGGGCTTATCAGCCCCAGCATTTT.

The chain is built from TRBV5-1 and TRBJ1-1, with D possibly TRBD1 on 6 matching bases. The CDR3 contains 12 residues. Deletions cut 3 bases from V and 7 bases from J, with 10 bases between. CDR1 and CDR2 (germline): SGHRS, YFSETQ. The CDR3 nucleotides read TGCGCCAGCAGCTCCAAACAGGGTGAAGCTTTCTTT. Encoded protein: CASSSKQGEAFF.

This clone appeared a few times. The V and J genes are TRBV29-1 and TRBJ1-1; D not certain. The CDR3 sequence is 10 residues long. Trimming cost V 5 bases and J 11 bases, with 12 bases left between them. Germline V gene lookup returns CDR1 SQVTM and CDR2 ANQGSEA. The chain's CDR3 is CSVLERFAFF. In nucleotides, the CDR3 is TGCAGCGTTTTAGAGCGATTCGCTTTCTTT.

V is TRBV7-2 and J is TRBJ2-7; 12 bases align to TRBD2. Germline trimming cut 1 base from V and 7 bases from J; bases unmatched to any gene: 5. CDR1 is SGHTA, CDR2 FQGNSA, per germline. The CDR3 runs 15 residues. CDR3 loop: CASSLGLAGAREQYF. CDR3 bases: TGTGCCAGCAGCTTAGGACTAGCGGGAGCGAGGGAGCAGTACTTC.

The chain carries TRBV6-1 and TRBJ1-1; the match to TRBD1 covers 11 bases. There are 15 residues in the CDR3. CDR1 MNHNS and CDR2 SASEGT come from the germline V gene. Trimming removed 2 bases from V and 6 bases from J; junction bases left unmatched: 5. CDR3 DNA: TGTGCCAGCAGTGAATCCGGGACAGGGGGAGCTGAAGCTTTCTTT. Translation gives CASSESGTGGAEAFF.

V gene TRBV4-1 combines with J gene TRBJ2-3; TRBD1 matches 7 bases. The CDR3 totals 15 residues. CDR1 and CDR2 (germline): MGHRA, YSYEKL. V was clipped by 4 bases and J by 2 bases; unmatched bases: 6. The CDR3 region has the DNA TGCGCCAGCAGCCTAAGAGGGGGCTCCACAGATACGCAGTATTTT. Translated: CASSLRGGSTDTQYF.

This clone was seen a single time. The chain joins TRBV19 to TRBJ2-7; weak D call: TRBD1 (5 bases). Germline assignment: CDR1 LNHDA and CDR2 SQIVND (reference sequence). This CDR3 has 13 amino acids. Deletions cut 5 bases from V and 0 bases from J, with 8 bases between. CDR3 bases: TGTGCCAGTAGTCTCGACAGCTCCTACGAGCAGTACTTC. Translating gives CASSLDSSYEQYF.

The CDR3 loop reads CASSPRTGGTEKLFF. The CDR3 DNA follows: TGTGCCAGCTCACCAAGGACAGGAGGGACTGAAAAACTGTTTTTT. The chain has TRBV18 and TRBJ1-4, with 7 bases lining up with TRBD1. Germline V lookup: CDR1 KGHSH, CDR2 LQKENI. V shed 2 bases and J 7 bases; nucleotides not matched to a gene: 7. The CDR3 extends over 15 amino acids.

Only one count was recorded for this clone. This chain joins TRBV14 and TRBJ2-7; D remains unclear. CDR3 length: 14 amino acids. Germline CDR1 SGHDN, CDR2 FVKESK. Trimming removed 5 bases from V and 4 bases from J, with 15 bases in between. CDR3 amino acids: CASSARPGTYEQYF. The CDR3 DNA sequence: TGTGCCAGCAGCGCTCGGCCAGGCACGTACGAGCAGTACTTC.

The chain carries TRBV27 and TRBJ2-1; 12 nucleotides align to TRBD2. Looked up from germline, CDR1 is MNHEY and CDR2 is SMNVEV (reference sequence). This CDR3 is 15 amino acids long. V dropped 3 bases and J dropped 7; count of bases not matched to a gene: 4. The CDR3 protein is CASSFGLAGGNEQFF. The DNA of the CDR3 is TGTGCCAGCAGTTTCGGGCTAGCGGGAGGGAATGAGCAGTTCTTC.

The chain joins TRBV18 to TRBJ2-5; a possible D gene is TRBD2 (5 bases). The V end lost 0 bases, the J end lost 2 bases, and 13 bases lay between the germline ends. The germline V gene has CDR1 KGHSH and CDR2 LQKENI. The CDR3 consists of 16 residues. CDR3 DNA sequence: TGTGCCAGCTCACCACCGAGAGGGCAGAGACAAGAGACCCAGTACTTC. Translation: CASSPPRGQRQETQYF.

The V gene is TRBV4-1, the J gene TRBJ2-5; TRBD1 agrees at 7 bases. The CDR3 spans 16 residues. Germline V gene data show CDR1 as MGHRA and CDR2 as YSYEKL. J lost 3 bases, V lost 1 base, and 8 bases had no gene match. The CDR3 nucleotides read TGCGCCAGCAGCCAAGTGGACAGGTTCCCGAAAGAGACCCAGTACTTC. Its protein product is CASSQVDRFPKETQYF.

The chain employs TRBV15 and TRBJ2-2; D perhaps matches TRBD2 (6 bases). The CDR3 has 17 amino acids. Germline-derived CDR1 and CDR2 are LNHNV and YYDKDF (reference sequence). Between the trimmed V and J ends, which lost 0 bases and 4 bases, there was a span of 15 bases. This chain's CDR3 is CATSRDPASEPTGELFF. DNA for the CDR3: TGTGCCACCAGCAGAGATCCGGCTAGCGAGCCCACCGGGGAGCTGTTTTTT.

The chain links TRBV7-9 to TRBJ1-2; 8 bases match TRBD1. This CDR3 is built from 14 residues. The V segment lost 8 bases and the J segment 7 bases; nucleotides outside the gene matches: 12. Germline CDR1 SEHNR, CDR2 FQNEAQ (reference sequence). CDR3 loop: CASSQGAAPPGYTF. The DNA for the CDR3 is TGTGCCAGCTCGCAGGGGGCGGCTCCCCCTGGCTACACCTTC.

A word on this clone: This same CDR3 is encoded by further DNA sequences in the sample. This chain links TRBV28 with TRBJ1-3, with D maybe TRBD1 (6 bases). The CDR3 has 13 residues. Germline V gene sequence: CDR1 MDHEN, CDR2 SYDVKM. Between the trimmed V and J ends, which lost 6 bases and 1 base, there was a span of 7 bases. CDR3 sequence: CASSQGSGNTIYF. The DNA of the CDR3 is TGTGCCAGCAGCCAGGGGTCTGGAAACACCATATATTTT.

The V call is TRBV4-1, the J call TRBJ2-7, with TRBD1 as a possible D gene (6 bases). Germline values: CDR1 MGHRA, CDR2 YSYEKL. The CDR3 loop spans 15 amino acids. The germline V and J ends were trimmed by 3 bases and 4 bases, with 16 bases remaining between them. The CDR3 region is CASSHLDTGIYEQYF. CDR3 sequence (DNA): TGCGCCAGCAGCCATTTGGATACAGGGATTTACGAGCAGTACTTC.

This rearrangement joins TRBV2 to TRBJ2-7; D might be TRBD1 (6 bases). This CDR3 contains 16 residues. From germline, CDR1 is SNHLY and CDR2 FYNNEI. Trimming removed 9 bases at V and 0 bases at J, with 21 bases between. Here the CDR3 reads CARPKFQGLLSYEQYF. The CDR3 region has the DNA TGTGCCAGACCTAAATTCCAGGGGCTCCTCTCCTACGAGCAGTACTTC.

This chain links TRBV2 with TRBJ2-7, with 9 bases lining up with TRBD1. This CDR3 is built from 14 residues. CDR1 and CDR2 (germline): SNHLY, FYNNEI. Trimming took 1 base from V and 6 from J; bases not matched to a gene: 4. CDR3 sequence: CASSEDRGRPEQYF. The CDR3 nucleotides are TGTGCCAGCAGTGAAGACAGGGGGCGCCCCGAGCAGTACTTC.